This T cell receptor (beta chain) was profiled in a study of cytomegalovirus exposure and HLA in healthy donors. Findings and limits, study-wide: There were around 160 TCR beta chains listed as cytomegalovirus-associated. Highly shared sequence variants in one cluster were likely a sequencing artifact.

The PCR employed 60 Vbeta primers together with 13 Jbeta primers. Sequencing was performed with immunoSEQ multiplex PCR; in TCRdb, only in-frame clones are kept and a portion is missing. The sample lists approximately 290,000 clones; 80% were seen once. This clone was seen only once. Its cognate antigen is unknown. The CDR3 extends over 11 amino acids. The V and J ends lost 7 bases and 4 bases respectively, with 8 bases between them. CDR1 is SNHLY, CDR2 FYNNEI, per germline. At collection, donors were nominally healthy, but unrecorded immune exposures were probable. Sequencing was performed on PBMCs. The rearrangement uses TRBV2 and TRBJ2-7; tentative D call: TRBD2 (5 bases). The source is a girl aged 2 to 9 in good health and CMV-seronegative. This CDR3 is CASTGLYEQYF. CDR3 DNA sequence: TGTGCCAGCACTGGACTGTACGAGCAGTACTTC.